This TCR beta chain derives from a study of shared clonotypes between healthy human individuals. Study-wide context: Per donor, CD8 memory used one plate, CD8 naive used two, CD4 memory used three and CD4 naive used three.

There were only Caucasian adults among the donors, and all lived in Nashville, Tennessee. Sequenced by immunoSEQ multiplex PCR; TCRdb stores in-frame clones only, minus some. There are 1 million to 1.2 million clones in the sample; around 77% occur only once, and approximately 0.9% lies in the top ten. CDR1 is LGHNA and CDR2 is YNFKEQ in the germline V gene. V dropped 4 bases and J dropped 4; count of bases not matched to a gene: 8. CDR3 length: 16 residues. This TCR derives from a man between 18 and 35 years old in good health. Some clones in this sample may be carry-over from other donors' samples. J is TRBJ2-1 and V is TRBV4-2, with TRBD2 identical over 9 bases. Source material: memory CD4+ T cells from PBMCs. As to subset: CD45RA-negative fraction. Here the CDR3 reads CASSRRPSGIYNEQFF. CDR3 nucleotide sequence: TGTGCCAGCAGCCGCCGACCTAGCGGGATTTACAATGAGCAGTTCTTC.